This T cell receptor beta chain appears in the sequencing data of a study of cytomegalovirus exposure and HLA in healthy donors. Study overall: Ancestry clustering placed about 86% of several hundred genotyped donors in the Caucasian-associated cluster. Regarding the study as a whole: A later analysis showed TCR association rates differing by HLA locus, peaking at DRB1 and lowest at HLA-C. Most sequenced TCRs were rare (though some public TCRs occurred in many donors).

Regarding this clone: What it binds is not known.

The V gene's germline CDR1 is ENHRY and CDR2 SYGVKD. The junction had 2 bases not matched to a gene; V was cut back by 2 bases and J by 4 bases. This CDR3 has 15 amino acids. The PCR made use of 60 Vbeta and 13 Jbeta primers. The repertoire was sequenced with immunoSEQ multiplex PCR; TCRdb's copy has only in-frame clones and lacks some. The sample consists of about 130,000 clones, approximately 72% of them appearing once. The V and J genes are TRBV10-3 and TRBJ2-3; TRBD2 matches at 11 bases. The clonotype was recovered from a human donor in good health. Sequenced sample: PBMCs. The CDR3 bases are TGTGCCATCAGTGAGACTAGCGGGAGTGCAGATACGCAGTATTTT. This gives the protein CAISETSGSADTQYF.